These 21 T cell receptor beta chains share one sample of origin, sequenced in a study of T cell responses to AZD1222 COVID-19 vaccine. TCRdb's copy holds only in-frame clones and misses some; the assay was immunoSEQ multiplex PCR. Among roughly 160,000 clones, roughly nine tenths were seen once, and the ten largest hold 1% to 1.5%. The starting material was peripheral blood, obtained 28 days after the second AZD1222 dose. The receptors originated from an adult who received the AZD1222 COVID-19 vaccine.

The rearrangement links TRBV12-3 or TRBV12-4 to TRBJ1-1; tentative D call: TRBD1 (5 bases). The CDR3 spans 11 residues. Trimming took off 5 bases at V and 4 bases at J, with 5 bases between the two ends. This CDR3 is CASSRGTEAFF. The CDR3 region has the DNA TGTGCCAGCAGTAGGGGCACTGAAGCTTTCTTT.

This chain links TRBV30 with TRBJ1-1; D is possibly TRBD1 (5 bases). V shed 5 bases and J shed 4 bases, with 20 bases lying between them. The CDR3 has 15 amino acids. The germline gives CDR1 GTSNPN, CDR2 SVGIG (reference sequence). CDR3 in amino acids: CAWEDPGLGGTEAFF. The CDR3 coding sequence is TGTGCCTGGGAAGATCCCGGACTCGGGGGCACTGAAGCTTTCTTT. Full variable domain (remainder filled in from reference TRBV30 and TRBJ1-1): SQTIHQWPATLVQPVGSPLSLECTVEGTSNPNLYWYRQAAGRGLQLLFYSVGIGQISSEVPQNLSASRPQDRQFILSSKKLLLSDSGFYLCAWEDPGLGGTEAFFGQGTRLTVV.

This clone was seen once. The V call is TRBV5-6, the J call TRBJ2-5; 7 bases are shared with TRBD2. Germline CDR1 reads SGHDT; CDR2 reads YYEEEE. The V gene end was trimmed by 3 bases and the J gene end by 9 bases; junction bases not matched to a gene: 14. The CDR3 consists of 15 residues. CDR3 amino acids: CASSSRLAVTQAQYF. In DNA, the CDR3 is TGTGCCAGCAGCTCAAGGCTAGCGGTTACCCAGGCCCAGTACTTC.

The rearrangement links TRBV5-6 to TRBJ2-7; 8 bases line up with TRBD1. This CDR3 contains 14 residues. Unmatched junction bases numbered 3, after V lost 1 base and J lost 3 bases. The V gene's germline CDR1 is SGHDT and CDR2 YYEEEE. Here the CDR3 reads CASSLTGGIYEQYF. Written as DNA, the CDR3 is TGTGCCAGCAGCTTGACAGGGGGAATCTACGAGCAGTACTTC. The variable domain in full, with the rest retrieved from reference TRBV5-6 and TRBJ2-7, is DAGVTQSPTHLIKTRGQQVTLRCSPKSGHDTVSWYQQALGQGPQFIFQYYEEEERQRGNFPDRFSGHQFPNYSSELNVNALLLGDSALYLCASSLTGGIYEQYFGPGTRLTVT.

The chain combines TRBV29-1 with TRBJ1-4; 8 bases line up with TRBD1. The CDR3 covers 13 residues. The junction had 8 bases not matched to a gene; V was cut back by 8 bases and J by 6 bases. Per the germline V gene, CDR1 is SQVTM and CDR2 is ANQGSEA. The CDR3 DNA reads TGCAGCCCGAGACAGGGGAGGGATGAAAAACTGTTTTTT. Its translation: CSPRQGRDEKLFF.

The V call is TRBV11-2, the J call TRBJ1-2; D gene uncertain. Germline V gene sequence: CDR1 SGHAT, CDR2 FQNNGV. Trimming shortened V by 2 bases and J by 8 bases, and 9 bases separated the two germline ends. The CDR3 runs 12 residues. CDR3 DNA: TGTGCCAGCAGCTTATTGGAAGGAGGCTACACCTTC. Translating it yields CASSLLEGGYTF.

The chain has TRBV11-3 and TRBJ2-2; D is possibly TRBD1 or TRBD2 (5 bases each). Trimming cost V 3 bases and J 4 bases, with 6 bases left between them. The CDR3 consists of 13 residues. Germline V gene lookup returns CDR1 SGHNT and CDR2 YENEEA. CDR3 nucleotide sequence: TGTGCCAGCAGCTTGGGACCCACCGGGGAGCTGTTTTTT. Its translation: CASSLGPTGELFF.

The rearrangement links TRBV9 to TRBJ2-1, with TRBD1 matching over 9 bases. The CDR3 spans 16 residues. V trimming: 0 bases; J trimming: 4 bases; junction bases outside the gene matches: 5. Germline-derived CDR1 and CDR2 are SGDLS and YYNGEE. The CDR3 DNA is TGTGCCAGCAGCGTAGAAGGGACAGGGCCATACAATGAGCAGTTCTTC. Its translation: CASSVEGTGPYNEQFF.

This chain links TRBV6-6 with TRBJ2-3; D remains ambiguous. V was trimmed by 7 bases and J by 0 bases, leaving 11 bases between them. In germline, CDR1 is MNHNY, CDR2 SVGAGI (reference sequence). This CDR3 comprises 14 residues. In nucleotides, the CDR3 is TGTGCCAGCACCCAGACTGCTAGCACAGATACGCAGTATTTT. Translating gives CASTQTASTDTQYF.

In nucleotides, the CDR3 is TGTGCCAGTAGTATGGGTCGGTGGAACACTGAAGCTTTCTTT. Translation: CASSMGRWNTEAFF. The rearrangement links TRBV19 to TRBJ1-1; unclear D gene. V was pared by 3 bases and J by 1 base, with 9 bases between. Germline V lookup: CDR1 LNHDA, CDR2 SQIVND (reference sequence). The CDR3 contains 14 residues.

The chain employs TRBV9 and TRBJ2-1, with TRBD2 matching over 8 bases. CDR3 length: 15 residues. V was pared by 3 bases and J by 7 bases, with 9 bases of the junction left unmatched. Germline CDR1 SGDLS, CDR2 YYNGEE. This chain's CDR3 is CASSDPGLGVNEQFF. The CDR3 nucleotides read TGTGCCAGCAGCGACCCGGGACTAGGGGTGAATGAGCAGTTCTTC.

The genes are TRBV28 and TRBJ2-7; a weak D match, TRBD1 (6 bases). Per the germline V gene, CDR1 is MDHEN and CDR2 is SYDVKM. V lost 7 bases and J 3 bases, leaving 13 bases between the germline ends. The CDR3 has 13 amino acids. The CDR3: CASTPGALYEQYF. The CDR3 DNA sequence: TGTGCCAGCACCCCAGGGGCACTCTACGAGCAGTACTTC.

The chain recombines TRBV28 with TRBJ1-2, with D perhaps TRBD1 (5 bases). V lost 5 bases and J 4 bases, leaving 17 bases between the germline ends. The V gene's germline CDR1 is MDHEN and CDR2 SYDVKM. The CDR3 sequence is 15 residues long. The CDR3 DNA reads TGTGCCAGCAGTCCCGAACCCCAGGGTACCTATGGCTACACCTTC. It translates to CASSPEPQGTYGYTF.

This clone came up a few times. The chain employs TRBV10-3 and TRBJ2-7; 8 bases line up with TRBD1. This CDR3 is 14 amino acids long. CDR1 is ENHRY and CDR2 is SYGVKD in the germline V gene. V shed 4 bases, J shed 2 bases, and the junction held 4 bases outside the gene matches. In nucleotides, the CDR3 is TGTGCCATCAGTGTCGGACAGGGAACCTACGAGCAGTACTTC. It is translated as CAISVGQGTYEQYF.

The rearrangement links TRBV2 to TRBJ1-3, with D unclear. Trimming stripped 1 base from V and 4 bases from J, with 5 bases between. The CDR3 runs to 13 residues. CDR1 is SNHLY, CDR2 FYNNEI, per germline. The CDR3 reads CASSEERGNTIYF. CDR3 in DNA: TGTGCCAGCAGTGAAGAAAGGGGAAACACCATATATTTT.

J is TRBJ1-5 and V is TRBV6-5; D unresolved. Trimming removed 6 bases from V and 1 base from J, with 7 bases in between. This CDR3 has 13 residues. Germline V CDR1 and CDR2: MNHEY, SVGAGI. The CDR3 reads CASRSGSNQPQHF. The CDR3, as DNA: TGTGCCAGCAGGTCCGGGAGCAATCAGCCCCAGCATTTT.

This clone was observed a handful of times. The chain employs TRBV19 and TRBJ1-5, with TRBD1 matching 7 bases. CDR3 size: 20 residues. Per the germline V gene, CDR1 is LNHDA and CDR2 is SQIVND (reference sequence). The J segment lost 0 bases and the V segment lost 1 base, leaving 15 bases of the junction unmatched. CDR3: CASSIGRLRGRGASNQPQHF. The DNA for the CDR3 is TGTGCCAGTAGTATAGGGAGATTGAGGGGGCGAGGGGCTAGCAATCAGCCCCAGCATTTT. Combining the CDR3 with reference TRBV19 and TRBJ1-5 gives the whole variable domain DGGITQSPKYLFRKEGQNVTLSCEQNLNHDAMYWYRQDPGQGLRLIYYSQIVNDFQKGDIAEGYSVSREKKESFPLTVTSAQKNPTAFYLCASSIGRLRGRGASNQPQHFGDGTRLSIL.

The chain carries TRBV5-1 and TRBJ1-4, with a weak D call TRBD1 (5 bases). This CDR3 comprises 15 residues. Germline values: CDR1 SGHRS, CDR2 YFSETQ. V was cut by 3 bases and J by 5 bases, with 14 bases left in between. In nucleotides, the CDR3 is TGCGCCAGCAGCTGGGGAGGGACGGGCAATGAAAAACTGTTTTTT. Its protein product is CASSWGGTGNEKLFF.

About this clone: Other nucleotide sequences from this sample produce the same CDR3. The rearrangement links TRBV7-2 to TRBJ2-2; TRBD1 matches at 9 bases. The CDR3 is 15 residues long. V was clipped by 5 bases and J by 3 bases; unmatched bases: 4. CDR1 is SGHTA and CDR2 is FQGNSA in the germline V gene. The CDR3 loop is CASSPGTGYTGELFF. DNA of the CDR3: TGTGCCAGCAGCCCAGGGACAGGGTACACCGGGGAGCTGTTTTTT.

The CDR3 region is CASSLATGWNTEAFF. The DNA for the CDR3 is TGTGCCAGCAGCTTAGCCACAGGATGGAACACTGAAGCTTTCTTT. The chain uses TRBV7-9 and TRBJ1-1; a weak D match, TRBD1 (5 bases). The CDR3 is made up of 15 amino acids. V lost 0 bases and J 1 base, leaving 9 bases between the germline ends. Germline assignment: CDR1 SEHNR and CDR2 FQNEAQ (reference sequence).

The rearrangement uses TRBV4-2 and TRBJ2-5; tentatively, D is TRBD2 (6 bases). The CDR3 loop spans 15 amino acids. The germline CDR1 and CDR2 sequences are LGHNA and YNFKEQ. Trimming cost V 1 base and J 4 bases, with 13 bases left between them. The CDR3 coding sequence is TGTGCCAGCAGCCAAGTAACGGGAGCCTCAGAGACCCAGTACTTC. It is translated as CASSQVTGASETQYF.